The 31 T cell receptor beta chains listed next were all sequenced from one sample in a study of shared clonotypes between healthy human individuals. Using immunoSEQ multiplex PCR, the repertoire was profiled, and TCRdb retains in-frame clones only, with some absent. The profile shows under 1,900,000 clones, approximately 98.5% of them singletons. Sample: naive CD4+ T cells sorted from blood. Subset noted: CD45RA+ positively selected. These receptors were taken from a man aged 25-45 years in good health.

The gene calls are TRBV6-1 and TRBJ2-3; 7 bases fit TRBD2. Looked up from germline, CDR1 is MNHNS and CDR2 is SASEGT. The CDR3 extends over 15 amino acids. Trimming at V came to 3 bases and at J to 0 bases, leaving 3 bases not matched to a gene. CDR3 protein: CASSDLAVSTDTQYF. The DNA for the CDR3 is TGTGCCAGCAGTGACCTAGCGGTTAGCACAGATACGCAGTATTTT.

The V call is TRBV6-5, the J call TRBJ1-5; no firm D call. The germline V gene encodes CDR1 MNHEY and CDR2 SVGAGI. Trimming shortened V by 6 bases and J by 5 bases, and 11 bases separated the two germline ends. The length of the CDR3 is 13 residues. The CDR3 DNA reads as TGTGCCAGCAGCTCGGATGGATATCAGCCCCAGCATTTT. It encodes CASSSDGYQPQHF.

The chain has TRBV15 and TRBJ2-2; D is possibly TRBD1 (5 bases). V was clipped by 8 bases and J by 2 bases, with 15 bases between them. The germline V gene has CDR1 LNHNV and CDR2 YYDKDF (reference sequence). This CDR3 is 15 amino acids long. The CDR3 protein is CATEPDRPNTGELFF. CDR3 coding DNA: TGTGCCACCGAACCAGACAGACCTAACACCGGGGAGCTGTTTTTT.

The chain is built from TRBV18 and TRBJ1-2; the D gene is possibly TRBD1 (5 bases). V was clipped by 3 bases and J by 8 bases, with 10 bases between them. Germline CDR1 and CDR2: KGHSH and LQKENI. The CDR3 is made up of 12 amino acids. CDR3 coding DNA: TGTGCCAGCTCACCCCCAGGGTGGGGCTACACCTTC. It encodes CASSPPGWGYTF.

The chain couples TRBV5-1 to TRBJ2-5; 8 bases map to TRBD1. V gave up 4 bases and J gave up 2 bases; unmatched junction bases: 16. In germline, CDR1 is SGHRS, CDR2 YFSETQ. The CDR3 runs to 18 residues. This chain's CDR3 is CASSAGQEARRGQETQYF. CDR3 nucleotides: TGCGCCAGCAGCGCGGGACAGGAAGCAAGACGGGGGCAAGAGACCCAGTACTTC.

The V call is TRBV29-1, the J call TRBJ2-5; TRBD2 might be the D (6 bases). Germline lookup yields CDR1 SQVTM and CDR2 ANQGSEA. The CDR3 consists of 11 residues. The CDR3 is CSSEAREAQYF. The DNA of the CDR3 is TGCAGTTCAGAAGCTAGGGAGGCCCAGTACTTC.

The rearrangement uses TRBV28 and TRBJ1-2; 9 bases match TRBD1. J was trimmed by 3 bases and V by 5 bases; bases with no gene match: 13. Germline CDR1 is MDHEN and CDR2 is SYDVKM. This CDR3 comprises 17 residues. Written as DNA, the CDR3 is TGTGCCAGCAGTCGTCGAACAGGGGGCTTTGGTGACTATGGCTACACCTTC. This encodes CASSRRTGGFGDYGYTF.

The chain is built from TRBV27 and TRBJ2-5, with 12 bases fitting TRBD2. Germline V CDR1 and CDR2: MNHEY, SMNVEV (reference sequence). V dropped 8 bases and J dropped 2; count of bases not matched to a gene: 6. CDR3 length equals 15 residues. The CDR3 bases are TGTGCCAGCGCGCCTAGCGGGAGGGATCAAGAGACCCAGTACTTC. Residues: CASAPSGRDQETQYF.

The rearrangement joins TRBV11-2 to TRBJ2-7; 7 bases line up with TRBD1. The V segment lost 4 bases and the J segment 2 bases; nucleotides outside the gene matches: 5. This CDR3 is 14 amino acids long. Per germline, CDR1 SGHAT and CDR2 FQNNGV. The CDR3 sequence is CASSSLDRAYEQYF. The CDR3 bases are TGTGCCAGCAGCTCCCTAGACAGGGCCTACGAGCAGTACTTC.

The J gene is TRBJ2-1, the V gene TRBV28, with 7 bases fitting TRBD1. This CDR3 comprises 14 residues. V shed 7 bases, J shed 4 bases, and the junction held 7 bases outside the gene matches. Germline V CDR1 and CDR2: MDHEN, SYDVKM. In DNA form, the CDR3 reads TGTGCCAGCAAAGGGGACAGACATTACAATGAGCAGTTCTTC. This encodes CASKGDRHYNEQFF.

This clone was observed once. This chain joins TRBV25-1 and TRBJ1-3, with D maybe TRBD1 (5 bases). V was clipped by 1 base and J by 2 bases, with 9 bases between them. Germline CDR1 reads MGHDK; CDR2 reads SYGVNS. This CDR3 is 15 amino acids long. The CDR3 spells CASSEFGATGNTIYF. In DNA form, the CDR3 reads TGTGCCAGCAGTGAATTTGGGGCGACTGGAAACACCATATATTTT.

V and J are TRBV7-9 and TRBJ2-6; possible D gene TRBD2, 5 bases. This CDR3 spans 15 amino acids. CDR1 and CDR2 (germline): SEHNR, FQNEAQ (reference sequence). Trimming took off 4 bases at V and 3 bases at J, with 10 bases between the two ends. CDR3 protein: CASSSGGSGANVLTF. The CDR3 DNA is TGTGCCAGCAGCTCGGGTGGGAGTGGGGCCAACGTCCTGACTTTC.

This sequence joins TRBV30 and TRBJ2-1, with D perhaps being TRBD1 or TRBD2 (5 bases each). CDR1 is GTSNPN and CDR2 is SVGIG in the germline V gene (reference sequence). V was cut by 4 bases and J by 4 bases, with 14 bases left in between. This CDR3 contains 14 residues. The DNA for the CDR3 is TGTGCCTGGAACGCCGGGACGGATTACAATGAGCAGTTCTTC. It codes for CAWNAGTDYNEQFF.

The chain has TRBV15 and TRBJ2-7; 11 positions match TRBD1. CDR3 length: 14 residues. The V segment lost 8 bases and the J segment 4 bases; nucleotides outside the gene matches: 7. The germline V gene has CDR1 LNHNV and CDR2 YYDKDF (reference sequence). CDR3 protein: CATAVRDRGYEQYF. CDR3 nucleotides: TGTGCCACCGCGGTACGGGACAGGGGGTACGAGCAGTACTTC.

The chain combines TRBV30 with TRBJ2-7; 9 bases match TRBD1. V trimming: 3 bases; J trimming: 13 bases; junction bases outside the gene matches: 10. The CDR3 length is 12 residues. Germline values: CDR1 GTSNPN, CDR2 SVGIG (reference sequence). The CDR3 DNA sequence: TGTGCCTGGAGGTGGCGACAGGGGGACTCATACTTC. Its protein product is CAWRWRQGDSYF.

The CDR3 DNA follows: TGTGCCAGCAGCTTAGCCCTCTCGGGGTACAATGAGCAGTTCTTC. Protein sequence: CASSLALSGYNEQFF. The rearrangement uses TRBV11-2 and TRBJ2-1; tentatively, D is TRBD2 (5 bases). V lost 1 base and J 4 bases, leaving 11 bases between the germline ends. The germline V gene has CDR1 SGHAT and CDR2 FQNNGV. The length of the CDR3 is 15 residues.

This rearrangement joins TRBV7-2 to TRBJ2-5; 9 bases align to TRBD2. V dropped 8 bases and J dropped 0; count of bases not matched to a gene: 4. CDR3 size: 14 residues. CDR1 and CDR2 from the germline V gene are SGHTA and FQGNSA. The DNA for the CDR3 is TGTGCCAGCCAGACTAGCGGAGACCAAGAGACCCAGTACTTC. Protein sequence: CASQTSGDQETQYF.

J is TRBJ2-7 and V is TRBV14; TRBD1 aligns across 7 bases. The CDR3 length is 17 residues. V shed 3 bases and J 6 bases; nucleotides not matched to a gene: 17. CDR1 and CDR2 (germline): SGHDN, FVKESK. CDR3 sequence: CASSQARTGVFSSEQYF. The CDR3 DNA sequence: TGTGCCAGCAGCCAGGCCAGAACAGGGGTCTTTTCTTCCGAGCAGTACTTC.

V usage is TRBV6-4 and J usage is TRBJ2-1; 14 nucleotides align to TRBD2. Germline CDR1 reads MRHNA; CDR2 reads SNTAGT. This CDR3 contains 19 residues. V was clipped by 6 bases and J by 4 bases; unmatched bases: 14. The CDR3 loop is CASSESGLAGETSYNEQFF. The DNA of the CDR3 is TGTGCCAGCAGCGAATCGGGACTAGCGGGAGAGACGTCGTACAATGAGCAGTTCTTC.

The rearrangement links TRBV11-3 to TRBJ2-2; no clear D. The germline gives CDR1 SGHNT, CDR2 YENEEA. V was shortened by 5 bases and J by 8 bases, with 12 bases between the two germline ends. The CDR3 extends over 13 amino acids. Here the CDR3 reads CASSRKSPGELFF. The DNA of the CDR3 is TGTGCCAGCAGCCGGAAGAGCCCTGGGGAGCTGTTTTTT.

The chain uses TRBV5-6 and TRBJ1-2; D gene uncertain. CDR1 is SGHDT, CDR2 YYEEEE, per germline. V dropped 6 bases and J dropped 5 bases, with 8 bases sitting between them. CDR3 length equals 11 residues. CDR3: CASTFGYGYTF. The CDR3 coding sequence is TGTGCCAGCACTTTCGGTTATGGCTACACCTTC. Complete variable domain (other parts from reference TRBV5-6 and TRBJ1-2): DAGVTQSPTHLIKTRGQQVTLRCSPKSGHDTVSWYQQALGQGPQFIFQYYEEEERQRGNFPDRFSGHQFPNYSSELNVNALLLGDSALYLCASTFGYGYTFGSGTRLTVV.

This chain uses TRBV7-7 with TRBJ1-5; D is uncertain. This CDR3 contains 13 residues. CDR1 is SSHAT, CDR2 FNYEAQ, per germline (reference sequence). The V gene lost 2 bases and the J gene lost 6 bases, with 8 bases spanning the gap. As DNA, the CDR3 is TGTGCCAGCAGCTTAAACCCAGGTCAGCCCCAGCATTTT. It encodes CASSLNPGQPQHF.

The V and J genes are TRBV28 and TRBJ2-1; 12 nucleotides align to TRBD2. CDR1 and CDR2 from the germline V gene are MDHEN and SYDVKM. The CDR3 length is 12 residues. Trimming cost V 9 bases and J 10 bases; bases outside gene matches: 4. The CDR3 protein is CASSSGRGEQFF. The CDR3 bases are TGTGCCAGTTCTAGCGGGAGGGGAGAGCAGTTCTTC.

A remark on this clone: The sample holds other DNA sequences that translate to the same CDR3. The rearrangement uses TRBV19 and TRBJ1-3; D unresolved. The germline V gene has CDR1 LNHDA and CDR2 SQIVND (reference sequence). This CDR3 is built from 14 residues. Trimming took off 3 bases at V and 4 bases at J, with 10 bases between the two ends. The CDR3 coding sequence is TGTGCCAGTAGTATCCGAGGGTCCGGAAACACCATATATTTT. Amino acids: CASSIRGSGNTIYF.

Regarding this clone: Compared with germline, one end of the junction differs, possibly owing to a read error. This chain links TRBV7-7 with TRBJ2-2, with 7 bases identical to TRBD1. Germline assignment: CDR1 SSHAT and CDR2 FNYEAQ (reference sequence). CDR3 size: 15 residues. This CDR3 reads CASSSDRVGTGELFF. Here the CDR3 DNA reads TGTGCTAGCAGCTCCGACAGGGTGGGCACCGGGGAGCTGTTTTTT.

The rearrangement joins TRBV10-3 to TRBJ2-2, with 13 bases aligning to TRBD2. Germline V gene lookup returns CDR1 ENHRY and CDR2 SYGVKD. The CDR3 is 19 residues long. The junction had 13 bases not matched to a gene; V was cut back by 3 bases and J by 6 bases. Here the CDR3 reads CAISDLDGTSGILAGELFF. In nucleotides, the CDR3 is TGTGCCATCAGTGATCTCGACGGGACTAGCGGGATTTTGGCCGGGGAGCTGTTTTTT.

The genes are TRBV7-2 and TRBJ1-1; D unresolved. This CDR3 comprises 13 residues. The V end was cut by 2 bases, the J end by 4 bases, with 8 bases between. Germline lookup yields CDR1 SGHTA and CDR2 FQGNSA. CDR3 protein: CASSLSIFTEAFF. The CDR3 coding sequence is TGTGCCAGCAGCTTATCCATCTTCACTGAAGCTTTCTTT.

This clone was counted a single time. This rearrangement joins TRBV28 to TRBJ2-7; 9 nucleotides match TRBD1. Germline V gene lookup returns CDR1 MDHEN and CDR2 SYDVKM. The V segment lost 9 bases and the J segment 3 bases; nucleotides outside the gene matches: 12. The CDR3 contains 15 residues. CDR3 nucleotides: TGTGCCAGTTCCGTTCCTGGGACAGGGCGCTACGAGCAGTACTTC. Its protein is CASSVPGTGRYEQYF.

For this clone: Other nucleotide sequences in the sample specify the same CDR3. The genes are TRBV18 and TRBJ2-7; D is unresolved. Trimming removed 3 bases at V and 2 bases at J, with 8 bases between. The CDR3 sequence is 13 residues long. Germline V CDR1 and CDR2: KGHSH, LQKENI. The CDR3 protein is CASSPGGTYEQYF. CDR3 sequence (DNA): TGTGCCAGCTCACCGGGCGGAACCTACGAGCAGTACTTC. The variable domain in full, with the rest retrieved from reference TRBV18 and TRBJ2-7, is NAGVMQNPRHLVRRRGQEARLRCSPMKGHSHVYWYRQLPEEGLKFMVYLQKENIIDESGMPKERFSAEFPKEGPSILRIQQVVRGDSAAYFCASSPGGTYEQYFGPGTRLTVT.

This clone has only one observation. V is TRBV6-5 and J is TRBJ2-7; TRBD2 is a possible D gene (5 bases). In germline, CDR1 is MNHEY, CDR2 SVGAGI. V dropped 6 bases and J dropped 0 bases, with 12 bases sitting between them. This CDR3 region has 14 residues. Here the CDR3 reads CASRRGATSYEQYF. DNA for the CDR3: TGTGCCAGCAGACGGGGTGCCACCTCCTACGAGCAGTACTTC.

J is TRBJ2-1 and V is TRBV19; 14 bases match TRBD2. V trimming: 9 bases; J trimming: 8 bases; junction bases outside the gene matches: 6. The V gene's germline CDR1 is LNHDA and CDR2 SQIVND (reference sequence). This CDR3 contains 14 residues. CDR3 sequence reads: CARRLAGGWDEQFF. In nucleotides, the CDR3 is TGTGCCAGGAGACTAGCGGGAGGGTGGGATGAGCAGTTCTTC.